The sequence of this T cell receptor beta chain was determined in a study of cytomegalovirus exposure and HLA in healthy donors. Whole-study context: Sequencing of about 179 million T cells in an earlier analysis found 95 million to 120 million unique TCR beta sequences.

CDR3 size: 13 residues. CDR1 and CDR2 from the germline V gene are SGHTS and YDEGEE. Trimming stripped 0 bases from V and 2 bases from J, with 5 bases between. 60 Vbeta and 13 Jbeta primers were used in PCR. The assay was immunoSEQ multiplex PCR, and TCRdb's table has in-frame clones only and misses some. The table records about 200,000 clones, around 85% of them present only once. The rearrangement links TRBV5-8 to TRBJ2-5; no clear D gene. This receptor was obtained from a woman between 45 and 60 years old in good health and CMV-seronegative. The sequenced sample was PBMCs. Here the CDR3 reads CASSLDSQETQYF. CDR3 DNA sequence: TGTGCCAGCAGCTTGGACAGTCAAGAGACCCAGTACTTC. Looking up the rest from reference TRBV5-8 and TRBJ2-5 gives the full variable domain: EAGVTQSPTHLIKTRGQQATLRCSPISGHTSVYWYQQALGLGLQFLLWYDEGEERNRGNFPPRFSGRQFPNYSSELNVNALELEDSALYLCASSLDSQETQYFGPGTRLLVL.